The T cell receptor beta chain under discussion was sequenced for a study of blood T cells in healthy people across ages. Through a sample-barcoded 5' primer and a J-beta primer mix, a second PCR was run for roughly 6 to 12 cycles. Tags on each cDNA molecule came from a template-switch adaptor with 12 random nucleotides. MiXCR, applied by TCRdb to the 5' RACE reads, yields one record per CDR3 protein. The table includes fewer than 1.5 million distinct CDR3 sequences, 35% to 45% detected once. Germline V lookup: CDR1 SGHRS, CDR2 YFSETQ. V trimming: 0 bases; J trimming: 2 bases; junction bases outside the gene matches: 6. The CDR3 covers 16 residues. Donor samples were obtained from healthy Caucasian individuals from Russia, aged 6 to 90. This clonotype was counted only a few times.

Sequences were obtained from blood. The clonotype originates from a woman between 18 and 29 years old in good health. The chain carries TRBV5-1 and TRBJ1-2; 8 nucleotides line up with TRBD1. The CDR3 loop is CASSLDLAGGNYGYTF. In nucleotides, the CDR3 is TGCGCCAGCAGCTTGGATTTGGCAGGGGGCAACTATGGCTACACCTTC.